Each of the 21 T cell receptor beta chains below was sequenced from the same sample in a study of TIL therapy for anti-PD-1-resistant metastatic lung cancer. The libraries were made with immunoSEQ v3. Assay used: immunoSEQ multiplex PCR; TCRdb lists only in-frame clones, some missing. This sample carries 45,000 to 75,000 clones, 80% to 90% of them seen once, and the ten largest clones take approximately 2.8%. Time point defined: pre-treatment sample, taken before nivolumab and TIL therapy. The material was blood, obtained at baseline. The source of these receptors is a person aged 25 to 80 with non-small cell lung cancer.

The chain couples TRBV12-3 or TRBV12-4 to TRBJ2-7; the D is unclear. V was clipped by 7 bases and J by 0 bases, with 10 bases between them. The CDR3 has 13 residues. The CDR3 spells CASTFTSSYEQYF. In DNA, the CDR3 is TGTGCCAGCACGTTTACGAGCTCCTACGAGCAGTACTTC.

This clone was observed a single time. The chain joins TRBV19 to TRBJ1-2, with D uncertain. Between the trimmed V and J ends, which lost 3 bases and 8 bases, there was a span of 19 bases. The CDR3 covers 15 residues. From germline, CDR1 is LNHDA and CDR2 SQIVND (reference sequence). The CDR3 region has the DNA TGTGCCAGTAGTATCCCCGACGGGGATCGGAGGGGCTACACCTTC. Translated: CASSIPDGDRRGYTF.

This clone was recorded a few times. The V and J genes are TRBV11-2 and TRBJ1-5; possible D gene TRBD1, 6 bases. Trimming took off 0 bases at V and 11 bases at J, with 11 bases between the two ends. There are 13 residues in the CDR3. The germline gives CDR1 SGHAT, CDR2 FQNNGV. The CDR3 here is CASSLELGAAQHF. DNA for the CDR3: TGTGCCAGCAGCTTAGAATTGGGGGCGGCCCAGCATTTT.

This chain links TRBV7-3 with TRBJ2-3; no clear D gene. The CDR3 spans 14 residues. V gave up 1 base and J gave up 5 bases, with 10 bases separating them. Germline CDR1 reads SGHTA; CDR2 reads FQGTGA. In DNA form, the CDR3 reads TGTGCCAGCAGCTTAAGTGGGTTGGGAGATACGCAGTATTTT. Translated: CASSLSGLGDTQYF. Supplemented by reference TRBV7-3 and TRBJ2-3, the full variable domain reads GAGVSQTPSNKVTEKGKYVELRCDPISGHTALYWYRQSLGQGPEFLIYFQGTGAADDSGLPNDRFFAVRPEGSVSTLKIQRTERGDSAVYLCASSLSGLGDTQYFGPGTRLTVL.

The chain combines TRBV5-1 with TRBJ2-5; D not certain. This CDR3 is built from 15 residues. Deletions cut 1 base from V and 1 base from J, with 11 bases between. Germline V gene sequence: CDR1 SGHRS, CDR2 YFSETQ. The CDR3 protein is CASSLNGNSQETQYF. CDR3 bases: TGCGCCAGCAGCTTGAATGGGAACAGCCAAGAGACCCAGTACTTC.

V is TRBV19 and J is TRBJ1-2; no reliable D call. This CDR3 is built from 12 residues. From germline, CDR1 is LNHDA and CDR2 SQIVND (reference sequence). Trimming took off 2 bases at V and 8 bases at J, with 9 bases between the two ends. The CDR3 DNA sequence: TGTGCCAGTAGTATATCTGGGAGCGGCTACACCTTC. Translation: CASSISGSGYTF.

The DNA for the CDR3 is TGTGCCAGCAGTCGTAGCGGGACCCCGCCCAATGAGCAGTTCTTC. Translated: CASSRSGTPPNEQFF. The rearrangement links TRBV9 to TRBJ2-1, with 8 bases fitting TRBD2. V shed 5 bases, J shed 6 bases, and the junction held 10 bases outside the gene matches. This CDR3 region has 15 residues. Germline lookup yields CDR1 SGDLS and CDR2 YYNGEE.

There are a few counts of this clone. This chain uses TRBV11-2 with TRBJ1-6; D gene uncertain. CDR1 and CDR2 from the germline V gene are SGHAT and FQNNGV. Trimming removed 0 bases from V and 6 bases from J, with 9 bases in between. This CDR3 contains 15 residues. CDR3 sequence (DNA): TGTGCCAGCAGCTTAGAGTACGGGGTTAATTCACCCCTCCACTTT. It encodes CASSLEYGVNSPLHF.

The V call is TRBV6-1, the J call TRBJ1-3, with 7 bases identical to TRBD1. This CDR3 is 18 amino acids long. The trim removed 2 bases at V and 4 bases at J, leaving 14 bases unmatched. The germline gives CDR1 MNHNS, CDR2 SASEGT. The DNA of the CDR3 is TGTGCCAGCAGTGAAAAAAGGGCGGACAGGTTTTGGGGAAACACCATATATTTT. As protein: CASSEKRADRFWGNTIYF.

The V and J genes are TRBV7-9 and TRBJ1-3; D gene uncertain. V was clipped by 5 bases and J by 8 bases, with 16 bases between them. CDR3 size: 14 residues. Looked up from germline, CDR1 is SEHNR and CDR2 is FQNEAQ (reference sequence). The CDR3 reads CASSGRNLGDTIYF. CDR3 sequence (DNA): TGTGCCAGCAGCGGACGTAACCTTGGGGACACCATATATTTT.

The V gene is TRBV3-1 (or the pseudogene TRBV3-2), the J gene TRBJ2-2; 7 bases match TRBD1. From germline, CDR1 is LGHDT and CDR2 YNNKEL (reference sequence). The CDR3 loop spans 17 amino acids. The J segment lost 4 bases and the V segment lost 4 bases, leaving 12 bases of the junction unmatched. CDR3 loop: CASSRTGATRSTGELFF. The CDR3 DNA reads TGTGCCAGCAGCCGTACAGGGGCCACGCGGTCCACCGGGGAGCTGTTTTTT.

This clone occurred once. The V call is TRBV5-1, the J call TRBJ2-3; a weak D match, TRBD2 (6 bases). V was clipped by 2 bases and J by 1 base, with 11 bases between them. The CDR3 length is 15 residues. Looked up from germline, CDR1 is SGHRS and CDR2 is YFSETQ. CDR3 DNA: TGCGCCAGCAGCTTCGGCGGGATAGGCACAGATACGCAGTATTTT. Translated: CASSFGGIGTDTQYF.

The chain combines TRBV10-2 with TRBJ1-4, with a weak D call TRBD1 (6 bases). The CDR3 is made up of 14 amino acids. Germline loops: CDR1 WSHSY, CDR2 SAAADI. The V end lost 3 bases, the J end lost 5 bases, and 10 bases lay between the germline ends. This chain's CDR3 is CASSDGGLNEKLFF. Written as DNA, the CDR3 is TGCGCCAGCAGTGATGGGGGGCTAAATGAAAAACTGTTTTTT.

The chain employs TRBV5-4 and TRBJ1-2, with D perhaps TRBD1 (5 bases). From germline, CDR1 is SGHNT and CDR2 YYREEE (reference sequence). V was shortened by 4 bases and J by 3 bases, with 13 bases between the two germline ends. CDR3 size: 14 residues. The CDR3 DNA sequence: TGTGCCAGCAGCCTGGTAGGGGCCTACTATGGCTACACCTTC. This gives the protein CASSLVGAYYGYTF.

CDR3 amino acids: CASNQGANEQYF. As DNA, the CDR3 is TGTGCCAGCAATCAGGGGGCCAACGAGCAGTACTTC. This chain connects TRBV2 to TRBJ2-7, with 8 positions matching TRBD1. Unmatched junction bases numbered 4, after V lost 7 bases and J lost 5 bases. This CDR3 contains 12 residues. The V gene's germline CDR1 is SNHLY and CDR2 FYNNEI. The full variable domain, with the rest looked up from reference TRBV2 and TRBJ2-7, is EPEVTQTPSHQVTQMGQEVILRCVPISNHLYFYWYRQILGQKVEFLVSFYNNEISEKSEIFDDQFSVERPDGSNFTLKIRSTKLEDSAMYFCASNQGANEQYFGPGTRLTVT.

The CDR3, as DNA: TGTGCCAGCAGGGGACTCTCACCGAAGACTGAAGCTTTCTTT. It specifies CASRGLSPKTEAFF. The chain uses TRBV6-5 and TRBJ1-1, with D possibly TRBD1 on 5 matching bases. Germline V CDR1 and CDR2: MNHEY, SVGAGI. Trimming cost V 6 bases and J 5 bases, with 16 bases left between them. CDR3 size: 14 residues.

The chain uses TRBV19 and TRBJ1-5; D is uncertain. In germline, CDR1 is LNHDA, CDR2 SQIVND (reference sequence). CDR3 length: 15 amino acids. Trimming removed 5 bases from V and 2 bases from J, with 13 bases in between. The CDR3 DNA is TGTGCCAGTAGTCCCGACACTTTCGGCAATCAGCCCCAGCATTTT. Amino acid sequence: CASSPDTFGNQPQHF. The whole variable domain, filled in from reference TRBV19 and TRBJ1-5, reads DGGITQSPKYLFRKEGQNVTLSCEQNLNHDAMYWYRQDPGQGLRLIYYSQIVNDFQKGDIAEGYSVSREKKESFPLTVTSAQKNPTAFYLCASSPDTFGNQPQHFGDGTRLSIL.

V gene TRBV11-2 combines with J gene TRBJ2-2; D may correspond to TRBD1 or TRBD2 (5 bases each). Deletions cut 1 base from V and 6 bases from J, with 15 bases between. Germline V CDR1 and CDR2: SGHAT, FQNNGV. The length of the CDR3 is 16 residues. This chain's CDR3 is CASSLAMGPTSGELFF. CDR3 sequence (DNA): TGTGCCAGCAGCTTAGCCATGGGACCCACTTCCGGGGAGCTGTTTTTT.

The chain employs TRBV12-5 and TRBJ2-1; 9 bases fit TRBD2. Trimming at V came to 8 bases and at J to 8 bases, leaving 10 bases not matched to a gene. The CDR3 has 14 amino acids. Germline lookup yields CDR1 LGHNT and CDR2 FRNRAP. In DNA, the CDR3 is TGTGCTAGTCGAGGGACTAGCCGGTACGATGAGCAGTTCTTC. It translates to CASRGTSRYDEQFF.

This clone was seen only once. The chain links TRBV7-9 to TRBJ1-6, with TRBD1 identical over 9 bases. The V segment lost 1 base and the J segment 8 bases; nucleotides outside the gene matches: 6. CDR3 length equals 16 residues. The germline gives CDR1 SEHNR, CDR2 FQNEAQ (reference sequence). CDR3 nucleotides: TGTGCCAGCAGCTTAGGTCGGGGACAGGGTGATTCACCCCTCCACTTT. Translation: CASSLGRGQGDSPLHF.

The rearrangement links TRBV12-3 or TRBV12-4 to TRBJ1-6; D is uncertain. The CDR3 totals 13 residues. Between the trimmed V and J ends, which lost 2 bases and 8 bases, there was a span of 7 bases. CDR3 protein: CASSLTDDSPLHF. The CDR3 nucleotides are TGTGCCAGCAGTTTAACGGACGATTCACCCCTCCACTTT.